This entry lists 5 T cell receptor beta chains sequenced from one sample in a study of blood T cell repertoires in COVID-19. The method was immunoSEQ multiplex PCR; TCRdb's version includes in-frame clones alone and lacks a portion of them. This table has about 180,000 clones, 70% to 90% appearing once. The sequencing input was peripheral blood. These receptors were taken from a young woman with active or convalescent COVID-19.

The chain uses TRBV5-1 and TRBJ1-6, with a tentative D call TRBD1 (5 bases). Trimming removed 5 bases at V and 0 bases at J, with 15 bases between. The CDR3 has 17 amino acids. Germline V CDR1 and CDR2: SGHRS, YFSETQ. The CDR3 loop reads CASRAGTASSYNSPLHF. The CDR3 DNA follows: TGCGCCAGCAGAGCCGGGACTGCGAGCTCCTATAATTCACCCCTCCACTTT. The variable domain in full, with the rest retrieved from reference TRBV5-1 and TRBJ1-6, is KAGVTQTPRYLIKTRGQQVTLSCSPISGHRSVSWYQQTPGQGLQFLFEYFSETQRNKGNFPGRFSGRQFSNSRSEMNVSTLELGDSALYLCASRAGTASSYNSPLHFGNGTRLTVT.

This chain joins TRBV6-6 and TRBJ1-2; D is perhaps TRBD1 (5 bases). The CDR3 totals 14 residues. V was shortened by 6 bases and J by 2 bases, with 13 bases between the two germline ends. The germline gives CDR1 MNHNY, CDR2 SVGAGI (reference sequence). The CDR3 sequence is CASSSAGGNYGYTF. The DNA for the CDR3 is TGTGCCAGCAGCTCGGCCGGGGGGAACTATGGCTACACCTTC.

The chain recombines TRBV5-8 with TRBJ1-1; 11 positions agree with TRBD1. The CDR3 is 15 residues long. Germline assignment: CDR1 SGHTS and CDR2 YDEGEE. V dropped 4 bases and J dropped 3; count of bases not matched to a gene: 5. CDR3 sequence (DNA): TGTGCCAGCAGCCAGGGACAGGGGGTAGACACTGAAGCTTTCTTT. Translation: CASSQGQGVDTEAFF.

V and J are TRBV6-2 or TRBV6-3 and TRBJ1-2, with TRBD1 matching 7 bases. CDR1 is MNHEY and CDR2 is SVGEGT in the germline V gene. With V trimmed by 5 bases and J by 4 bases, 4 bases remained unmatched. The CDR3 totals 13 residues. In DNA, the CDR3 is TGTGCCAGCAGTCGAGGGGACAGCTATGGCTACACCTTC. As protein: CASSRGDSYGYTF.

The chain combines TRBV11-2 with TRBJ2-7, with D perhaps matching TRBD1 (6 bases). Trimming stripped 5 bases from V and 0 bases from J, with 14 bases between. This CDR3 comprises 15 residues. Germline lookup yields CDR1 SGHAT and CDR2 FQNNGV. CDR3: CASSPQGLLSYEQYF. The CDR3 DNA follows: TGTGCCAGCAGCCCACAGGGCCTCCTCTCCTACGAGCAGTACTTC.